The 31 T cell receptor beta chains in this list originate from one sample, sequenced in a study of PD-1 blockade in classical Hodgkin lymphoma. Profiling relied on immunoSEQ multiplex PCR, and the TCRdb table lists in-frame clones only, not all of them. Of roughly 150,000 clones listed, approximately 72% are singletons. There was relapse after autologous stem cell transplantation in every patient, and there was variation in brentuximab vedotin exposure. This material consisted of peripheral blood mononuclear cells (PBMCs), taken before the second cycle of nivolumab. These receptors were taken from a human donor with classical Hodgkin lymphoma.

This chain connects TRBV28 to TRBJ2-3, with D unresolved. The germline V gene has CDR1 MDHEN and CDR2 SYDVKM. The CDR3 spans 16 residues. V was pared by 4 bases and J by 2 bases, with 16 bases between. The chain's CDR3 is CASSSPGHGATDTQYF. Here the CDR3 DNA reads TGTGCCAGCAGTTCACCAGGCCATGGCGCCACAGATACGCAGTATTTT.

V is TRBV5-1 and J is TRBJ2-3; 14 bases are a match to TRBD2. Germline assignment: CDR1 SGHRS and CDR2 YFSETQ. V gave up 4 bases and J gave up 3 bases; unmatched junction bases: 4. The CDR3 consists of 16 residues. CDR3 coding DNA: TGCGCCAGCAGCATTGGACTAGCGGGAGGAACAGATACGCAGTATTTT. It codes for CASSIGLAGGTDTQYF.

This clone was seen a single time. The CDR3 coding sequence is TGTGCCATCAGTGGGGGGTGGGGGACCAGCTCCTACGAGCAGTACTTC. This sequence encodes CAISGGWGTSSYEQYF. V is TRBV10-3 and J is TRBJ2-7, with D possibly called TRBD1 or TRBD2 (5 bases each). CDR3 length: 16 residues. Germline lookup yields CDR1 ENHRY and CDR2 SYGVKD. V was cut by 4 bases and J by 0 bases, with 16 bases left in between.

V and J are TRBV19 and TRBJ2-2; a possible D gene is TRBD2 (6 bases). V dropped 7 bases and J dropped 3 bases, with 18 bases sitting between them. This CDR3 has 16 amino acids. Looked up from germline, CDR1 is LNHDA and CDR2 is SQIVND (reference sequence). The CDR3 sequence is CASTQSRDFYTGELFF. The DNA of the CDR3 is TGTGCCAGTACCCAATCCCGGGACTTCTACACCGGGGAGCTGTTTTTT.

V is TRBV25-1 and J is TRBJ2-7, with D tentatively TRBD1 (6 bases). Trimming cost V 3 bases and J 1 base, with 13 bases left between them. CDR3 length: 15 residues. CDR1 and CDR2 (germline): MGHDK, SYGVNS. In DNA, the CDR3 is TGTGCCAGCAGTGACACGACAGGTGGGTCCTACGAGCAGTACTTC. Protein product: CASSDTTGGSYEQYF.

The gene calls are TRBV28 and TRBJ1-4; 12 positions agree with TRBD1. The germline V gene has CDR1 MDHEN and CDR2 SYDVKM. Trimming removed 2 bases from V and 0 bases from J; junction bases left unmatched: 16. The CDR3 is 22 amino acids. CDR3 amino acids: CASSLPHTGTGGRLATNEKLFF. The CDR3 DNA reads TGTGCCAGCAGTTTACCACATACCGGGACAGGGGGCCGACTAGCAACTAATGAAAAACTGTTTTTT.

The V call is TRBV2, the J call TRBJ1-2, with 7 bases aligning to TRBD1. This CDR3 contains 14 residues. Per the germline V gene, CDR1 is SNHLY and CDR2 is FYNNEI. With V trimmed by 5 bases and J by 5 bases, 8 bases remained unmatched. The DNA of the CDR3 is TGTGCCAGCAGTCATGGACAGGTCAAGTATGGCTACACCTTC. It yields the protein CASSHGQVKYGYTF. Variable domain in full (rest from reference TRBV2 and TRBJ1-2): EPEVTQTPSHQVTQMGQEVILRCVPISNHLYFYWYRQILGQKVEFLVSFYNNEISEKSEIFDDQFSVERPDGSNFTLKIRSTKLEDSAMYFCASSHGQVKYGYTFGSGTRLTVV.

A single count supports this clone. The V gene is TRBV2, the J gene TRBJ1-1; D gene ambiguous. CDR1 and CDR2 from the germline V gene are SNHLY and FYNNEI. The CDR3 totals 12 residues. V lost 6 bases and J lost 8, with 13 bases in between. The CDR3 spells CASRDPSFEAFF. The CDR3 bases are TGTGCCAGCAGGGACCCCTCGTTCGAAGCTTTCTTT. The full variable domain, completed using reference TRBV2 and TRBJ1-1, is EPEVTQTPSHQVTQMGQEVILRCVPISNHLYFYWYRQILGQKVEFLVSFYNNEISEKSEIFDDQFSVERPDGSNFTLKIRSTKLEDSAMYFCASRDPSFEAFFGQGTRLTVV.

The chain has TRBV27 and TRBJ2-3; 13 nucleotides line up with TRBD2. Germline CDR1 reads MNHEY; CDR2 reads SMNVEV (reference sequence). After removal of 5 bases from V and 0 bases from J, the junction contained 8 bases not matched to a gene. The CDR3 is 18 amino acids. The CDR3 spells CASSTRLAGGYSTDTQYF. In DNA, the CDR3 is TGTGCCAGCAGTACTCGACTAGCGGGGGGATACAGCACAGATACGCAGTATTTT.

The rearrangement uses TRBV28 and TRBJ2-3, with D possibly being TRBD1 (6 bases). Germline V gene lookup returns CDR1 MDHEN and CDR2 SYDVKM. The CDR3 covers 14 residues. Trimming took 10 bases from V and 5 from J, leaving 19 bases between them. CDR3 loop: CATRLGPRGDTQYF. The CDR3 nucleotides are TGTGCCACCCGACTGGGCCCCAGGGGAGATACGCAGTATTTT. Combining the CDR3 with reference TRBV28 and TRBJ2-3 gives the whole variable domain DVKVTQSSRYLVKRTGEKVFLECVQDMDHENMFWYRQDPGLGLRLIYFSYDVKMKEKGDIPEGYSVSREKKERFSLILESASTNQTSMYLCATRLGPRGDTQYFGPGTRLTVL.

This clone has a handful of counts. The V gene is TRBV2, the J gene TRBJ2-2, with D perhaps TRBD2 (6 bases). The V gene lost 7 bases and the J gene lost 6 bases, with 18 bases spanning the gap. The CDR3 spans 15 residues. CDR1 is SNHLY, CDR2 FYNNEI, per germline. The CDR3 spells CASKVTGEYAGELFF. CDR3 DNA: TGTGCCAGCAAGGTGACGGGGGAGTACGCCGGGGAGCTGTTTTTT. Full variable domain (outside the CDR3, taken from reference TRBV2 and TRBJ2-2): EPEVTQTPSHQVTQMGQEVILRCVPISNHLYFYWYRQILGQKVEFLVSFYNNEISEKSEIFDDQFSVERPDGSNFTLKIRSTKLEDSAMYFCASKVTGEYAGELFFGEGSRLTVL.

The gene calls are TRBV4-1 and TRBJ1-4; D is unresolved. V was shortened by 1 base and J by 8 bases, with 11 bases between the two germline ends. This CDR3 has 14 residues. The germline gives CDR1 MGHRA, CDR2 YSYEKL. CDR3 loop: CASSQGGLREKLFF. The CDR3 DNA sequence: TGCGCCAGCAGCCAAGGAGGGCTTCGGGAAAAACTGTTTTTT.

The chain couples TRBV11-2 to TRBJ1-1; D not certain. The CDR3 runs 13 residues. The germline CDR1 and CDR2 sequences are SGHAT and FQNNGV. The V gene lost 6 bases and the J gene lost 4 bases, with 12 bases spanning the gap. DNA of the CDR3: TGTGCCAGCAGTCGTACAGTAACCACTGAAGCTTTCTTT. It is translated as CASSRTVTTEAFF.

The rearrangement joins TRBV19 to TRBJ1-4, with D possibly being TRBD1 (6 bases). Per the germline V gene, CDR1 is LNHDA and CDR2 is SQIVND (reference sequence). The V end lost 7 bases, the J end lost 3 bases, and 12 bases lay between the germline ends. CDR3 length: 14 amino acids. The DNA of the CDR3 is TGTGCCAGTAAAAGGGGGGAGCCTAATGAAAAACTGTTTTTT. This sequence encodes CASKRGEPNEKLFF.

The chain has TRBV2 and TRBJ2-7, with D perhaps matching TRBD1 (5 bases). Trimming pared 5 bases from V and 2 bases from J, leaving 19 bases between. Germline V gives CDR1 SNHLY, CDR2 FYNNEI. The CDR3 is 16 residues long. The CDR3 protein is CASSPAVGVRPYEQYF. DNA for the CDR3: TGTGCCAGCAGTCCGGCAGTAGGGGTGAGACCCTACGAGCAGTACTTC.

This clone was recorded a few times. V is TRBV18 and J is TRBJ1-1; TRBD1 might be the D (5 bases). The CDR3 runs 14 residues. Germline V gives CDR1 KGHSH, CDR2 LQKENI. V lost 5 bases and J 6 bases, leaving 16 bases between the germline ends. This CDR3 is CASSALGRGSEAFF. The DNA for the CDR3 is TGTGCCAGCTCAGCGTTGGGGAGGGGATCTGAAGCTTTCTTT. Using reference TRBV18 and TRBJ1-1 for the parts outside the CDR3, the full variable domain is NAGVMQNPRHLVRRRGQEARLRCSPMKGHSHVYWYRQLPEEGLKFMVYLQKENIIDESGMPKERFSAEFPKEGPSILRIQQVVRGDSAAYFCASSALGRGSEAFFGQGTRLTVV.

This chain joins TRBV19 and TRBJ2-6, with 7 positions matching TRBD2. From germline, CDR1 is LNHDA and CDR2 SQIVND (reference sequence). With V trimmed by 8 bases and J by 1 base, 11 bases remained unmatched. The CDR3 is made up of 17 amino acids. The CDR3, as DNA: TGTGCCAGTGAAGTTAAGCGGGGATTTTCTGGGGCCAACGTCCTGACTTTC. As protein: CASEVKRGFSGANVLTF.

The gene calls are TRBV6-5 and TRBJ2-4; D gene ambiguous. Germline-derived CDR1 and CDR2 are MNHEY and SVGAGI. V was clipped by 6 bases and J by 2 bases, with 8 bases between them. CDR3 length: 13 residues. CDR3 nucleotide sequence: TGTGCCAGCAGGGCCGGGCCCAAAAACATTCAGTACTTC. Protein: CASRAGPKNIQYF.

This chain uses TRBV15 with TRBJ1-1; 9 bases align to TRBD1. The germline V gene encodes CDR1 LNHNV and CDR2 YYDKDF (reference sequence). This CDR3 region has 17 residues. J was trimmed by 4 bases and V by 4 bases; bases with no gene match: 13. This chain's CDR3 is CATSTPRDRVWITEAFF. The CDR3 bases are TGTGCCACCAGCACCCCCCGGGACAGGGTTTGGATCACTGAAGCTTTCTTT.

This clone was observed a single time. The V call is TRBV11-3, the J call TRBJ2-1, with D perhaps matching TRBD2 (6 bases). V dropped 1 base and J dropped 6 bases, with 7 bases sitting between them. Germline-derived CDR1 and CDR2 are SGHNT and YENEEA. The CDR3 consists of 13 residues. CDR3 sequence reads: CASSLAAGNEQFF. CDR3 in DNA: TGTGCCAGCAGCTTAGCAGCGGGCAATGAGCAGTTCTTC.

V usage is TRBV5-4 and J usage is TRBJ1-4, with D perhaps TRBD1 (5 bases). This CDR3 region has 15 residues. CDR1 and CDR2 from the germline V gene are SGHNT and YYREEE (reference sequence). Trimming took off 1 base at V and 5 bases at J, with 12 bases between the two ends. CDR3 region: CASSLLGQLNEKLFF. In DNA form, the CDR3 reads TGTGCCAGCAGCTTGCTAGGACAACTAAATGAAAAACTGTTTTTT.

The chain has TRBV19 and TRBJ2-3; possibly TRBD1 for D (6 bases). This CDR3 region has 15 residues. Germline V lookup: CDR1 LNHDA, CDR2 SQIVND (reference sequence). Deletions cut 7 bases from V and 7 bases from J, with 21 bases between. In DNA form, the CDR3 reads TGTGCCAGTACTCGAACCCGGGACAATCCCTATACGCAGTATTTT. This translates into CASTRTRDNPYTQYF.

J is TRBJ2-7 and V is TRBV28, with TRBD1 matching over 9 bases. Germline loops: CDR1 MDHEN, CDR2 SYDVKM. J gave up 2 bases and V 8 bases, and 4 bases lay outside the gene matches. CDR3 length: 13 residues. The CDR3 region has the DNA TGTGCCAGCCGGACAGGGGTAGCCTACGAGCAGTACTTC. Its protein product is CASRTGVAYEQYF.

V and J are TRBV2 and TRBJ2-7; 10 nucleotides agree with TRBD1. The CDR3 runs to 16 residues. Trimming at V came to 3 bases and at J to 2 bases, leaving 7 bases not matched to a gene. Germline CDR1 is SNHLY and CDR2 is FYNNEI. The CDR3: CASSDGTGAFPYEQYF. In nucleotides, the CDR3 is TGTGCCAGCAGTGATGGGACAGGGGCCTTTCCCTACGAGCAGTACTTC. Full variable domain (outside the CDR3, taken from reference TRBV2 and TRBJ2-7): EPEVTQTPSHQVTQMGQEVILRCVPISNHLYFYWYRQILGQKVEFLVSFYNNEISEKSEIFDDQFSVERPDGSNFTLKIRSTKLEDSAMYFCASSDGTGAFPYEQYFGPGTRLTVT.

This rearrangement joins TRBV4-1 to TRBJ1-2, with D unclear. Between the trimmed V and J ends, which lost 0 bases and 2 bases, there was a span of 7 bases. CDR3 size: 14 residues. Per germline, CDR1 MGHRA and CDR2 YSYEKL. The CDR3: CASSQDRGNYGYTF. The CDR3 DNA is TGCGCCAGCAGCCAAGATCGCGGAAACTATGGCTACACCTTC.

V usage is TRBV7-9 and J usage is TRBJ1-5, with D unclear. CDR1 and CDR2 (germline): SEHNR, FQNEAQ (reference sequence). Trimming took 5 bases from V and 7 from J, leaving 12 bases between them. CDR3 size: 13 residues. The CDR3 DNA reads as TGTGCCAGCAGCCCCGAGGTCGGCCAGCCCCAGCATTTT. Translating it yields CASSPEVGQPQHF.

The chain recombines TRBV18 with TRBJ2-7; tentatively, D is TRBD1 or TRBD2 (5 bases each). CDR3 length equals 15 residues. The germline V and J ends were trimmed by 6 bases and 9 bases, with 24 bases remaining between them. Germline assignment: CDR1 KGHSH and CDR2 LQKENI. DNA of the CDR3: TGTGCCAGCTCCCCGACAGATCCTCCTAGCATGGGGCAGTACTTC. It codes for CASSPTDPPSMGQYF. The full variable domain, its missing parts supplied by reference TRBV18 and TRBJ2-7, is NAGVMQNPRHLVRRRGQEARLRCSPMKGHSHVYWYRQLPEEGLKFMVYLQKENIIDESGMPKERFSAEFPKEGPSILRIQQVVRGDSAAYFCASSPTDPPSMGQYFGPGTRLTVT.

The chain joins TRBV6-5 to TRBJ2-7; a weak D match, TRBD1 (6 bases). The germline gives CDR1 MNHEY, CDR2 SVGAGI. V lost 6 bases to trimming and J lost 3 bases, with 9 bases between them. This CDR3 has 12 residues. CDR3 loop: CASRLDSYEQYF. As DNA, the CDR3 is TGTGCCAGCAGACTGGACAGCTACGAGCAGTACTTC.

The chain is built from TRBV28 and TRBJ2-5, with 9 bases that match TRBD1. Germline V gene sequence: CDR1 MDHEN, CDR2 SYDVKM. Losses at the gene ends were 5 bases for V and 4 bases for J; bases not matched to a gene: 8. The CDR3 runs to 15 residues. The CDR3 DNA reads TGTGCCAGCAGTAACCGGGACAGGGCTCGAGAGACCCAGTACTTC. It specifies CASSNRDRARETQYF.

This rearrangement joins TRBV5-4 to TRBJ2-3; D unclear. Germline loops: CDR1 SGHNT, CDR2 YYREEE (reference sequence). The V end was cut by 4 bases, the J end by 6 bases, with 21 bases between. The CDR3 consists of 16 residues. CDR3 nucleotide sequence: TGTGCCAGCAGCCCGCGCGGTCTTCCCCTAGGGGATACGCAGTATTTT. It codes for CASSPRGLPLGDTQYF.

The CDR3 spells CASNMGGLVTKNIQYF. The CDR3 region has the DNA TGTGCCAGTAACATGGGGGGACTAGTGACGAAAAACATTCAGTACTTC. V usage is TRBV19 and J usage is TRBJ2-4; 8 nucleotides match TRBD2. V dropped 7 bases and J dropped 4; count of bases not matched to a gene: 12. Germline V lookup: CDR1 LNHDA, CDR2 SQIVND (reference sequence). The CDR3 extends over 16 amino acids.